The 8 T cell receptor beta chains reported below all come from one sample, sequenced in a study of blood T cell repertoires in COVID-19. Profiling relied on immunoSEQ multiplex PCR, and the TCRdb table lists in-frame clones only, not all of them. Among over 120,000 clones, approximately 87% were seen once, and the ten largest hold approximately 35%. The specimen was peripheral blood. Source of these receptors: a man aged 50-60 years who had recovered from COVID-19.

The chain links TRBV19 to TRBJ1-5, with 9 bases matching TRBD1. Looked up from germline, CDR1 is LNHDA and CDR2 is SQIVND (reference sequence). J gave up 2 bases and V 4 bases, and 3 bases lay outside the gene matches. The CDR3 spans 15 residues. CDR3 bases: TGTGCCAGTAGTACCGGGACAGGGCGCAATCAGCCCCAGCATTTT. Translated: CASSTGTGRNQPQHF.

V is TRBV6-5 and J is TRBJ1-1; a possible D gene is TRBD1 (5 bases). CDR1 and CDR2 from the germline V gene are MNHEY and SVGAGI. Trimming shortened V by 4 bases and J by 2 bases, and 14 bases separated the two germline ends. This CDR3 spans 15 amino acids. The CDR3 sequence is CASSSTGGDNTEAFF. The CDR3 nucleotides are TGTGCCAGCAGTTCGACCGGAGGGGATAACACTGAAGCTTTCTTT.

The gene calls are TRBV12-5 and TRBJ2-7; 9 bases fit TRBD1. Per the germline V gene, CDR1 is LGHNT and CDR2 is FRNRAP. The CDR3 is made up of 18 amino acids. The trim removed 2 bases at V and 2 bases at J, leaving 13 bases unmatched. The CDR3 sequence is CASGLPRVRDRVTYEQYF. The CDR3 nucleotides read TGTGCTAGTGGTTTGCCGCGAGTCCGGGACAGGGTAACCTACGAGCAGTACTTC.

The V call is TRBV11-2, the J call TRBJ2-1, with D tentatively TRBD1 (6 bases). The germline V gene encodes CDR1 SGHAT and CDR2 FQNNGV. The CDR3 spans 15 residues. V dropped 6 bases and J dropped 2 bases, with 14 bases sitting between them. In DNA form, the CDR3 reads TGTGCCAGCAGGGGGACACCTACTCCCTACAATGAGCAGTTCTTC. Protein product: CASRGTPTPYNEQFF.

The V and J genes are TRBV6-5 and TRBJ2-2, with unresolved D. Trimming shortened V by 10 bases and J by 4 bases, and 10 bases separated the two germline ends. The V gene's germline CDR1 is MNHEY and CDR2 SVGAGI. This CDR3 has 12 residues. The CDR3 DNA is TGTGCCACCGATCGAGGCACCGGGGAGCTGTTTTTT. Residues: CATDRGTGELFF.

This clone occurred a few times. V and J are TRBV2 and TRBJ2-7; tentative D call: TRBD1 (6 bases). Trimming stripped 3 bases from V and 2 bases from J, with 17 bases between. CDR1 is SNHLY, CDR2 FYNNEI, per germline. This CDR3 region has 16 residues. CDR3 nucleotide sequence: TGTGCCAGCAGTGATCGCTTGGGGGCAGGGGCCTACGAGCAGTACTTC. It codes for CASSDRLGAGAYEQYF. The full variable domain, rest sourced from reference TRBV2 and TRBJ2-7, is EPEVTQTPSHQVTQMGQEVILRCVPISNHLYFYWYRQILGQKVEFLVSFYNNEISEKSEIFDDQFSVERPDGSNFTLKIRSTKLEDSAMYFCASSDRLGAGAYEQYFGPGTRLTVT.

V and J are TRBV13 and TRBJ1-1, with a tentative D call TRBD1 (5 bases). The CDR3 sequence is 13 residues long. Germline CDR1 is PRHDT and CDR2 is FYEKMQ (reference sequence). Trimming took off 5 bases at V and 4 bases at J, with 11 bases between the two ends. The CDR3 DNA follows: TGTGCCAGCAGCCTTCAGGGTGTCACTGAAGCTTTCTTT. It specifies CASSLQGVTEAFF.

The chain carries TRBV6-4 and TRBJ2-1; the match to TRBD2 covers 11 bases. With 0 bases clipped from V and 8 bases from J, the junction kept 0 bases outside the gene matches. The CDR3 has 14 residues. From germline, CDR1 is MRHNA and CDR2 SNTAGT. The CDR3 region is CASSDSSGGDEQFF. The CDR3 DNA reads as TGTGCCAGCAGTGACTCTAGCGGGGGGGATGAGCAGTTCTTC.